This is a list of T cell receptor beta chains from one sample in a study of neoadjuvant anti-PD-1 for oral cavity cancer. Produced via immunoSEQ multiplex PCR; TCRdb's table is partial and in-frame only. The repertoire consists of 8,000 to 10,000 clones, with approximately 59% occurring once and the leading ten covering approximately 4%. The source material was PBMCs, sampled after nivolumab (anti-PD-1) treatment. Receptor source: a person between 35 and 79 years old with oral cavity squamous cell carcinoma. The CDR3 runs from the conserved cysteine through the conserved F or W. D genes are given only for firm matches. Clone size appears in some rows only: once, few, many, or a class for an expanded clone.

NA TRBJ2-7 16 NA TRBV6-5 CASSYSSGPTAYEQYF TGTGCCAGCAGTTACTCTTCGGGACCCACCGCCTACGAGCAGTACTTC
NA TRBJ1-2 16 few TRBV27 CASSLGGPPLGYGYTF TGTGCCAGCAGTTTAGGCGGGCCTCCGTTAGGGTATGGCTACACCTTC
NA TRBJ2-7 16 NA TRBV15 CATSRETWGTSYEQYF TGTGCCACCAGCAGAGAAACTTGGGGGACGTCCTACGAGCAGTACTTC
NA TRBJ2-1 14 NA TRBV2 CASKEQETSNEQFF TGTGCCAGCAAGGAACAGGAGACGAGCAATGAGCAGTTCTTC
TRBD1 TRBJ1-1 14 NA TRBV11-2 CASSSGQGRPEAFF TGTGCCAGCAGCTCGGGACAGGGGAGACCGGAAGCTTTCTTT
NA TRBJ2-1 15 NA TRBV27 CASSRGGTGDNEQFF TGTGCCAGCAGTCGGGGGGGCACAGGGGACAATGAGCAGTTCTTC
TRBD1 TRBJ1-1 15 NA TRBV6-1 CASSERTGLLKLAFF TGTGCCAGCAGTGAGAGGACAGGACTTCTGAAGCTTGCTTTCTTT
TRBD1 TRBJ1-2 13 once TRBV29-1 CSVWTGTNYGYTF TGCAGCGTTTGGACAGGAACTAACTATGGCTACACCTTC
NA TRBJ2-4 19 NA TRBV6-1 CASSEAGGYGGRVGNIQYF TGTGCCAGCAGTGAAGCTGGGGGTTATGGGGGGCGTGTAGGAAACATTCAGTACTTC
NA TRBJ2-5 14 NA TRBV6-1 CASSSGGAGETQYF TGTGCCAGCAGTTCGGGGGGCGCGGGAGAGACCCAGTACTTC
NA TRBJ1-1 13 few TRBV7-6 CASSADLNTEAFF TGTGCCAGCAGCGCAGACTTGAACACTGAAGCTTTCTTT
NA TRBJ2-1 15 few TRBV5-1 CASSLGRRSYNEQFF TGCGCCAGCAGCTTAGGACGGCGCTCCTACAATGAGCAGTTCTTC
NA TRBJ2-7 15 NA TRBV9 CASSVAAGPSYEQYF TGTGCCAGCAGCGTAGCGGCGGGCCCCTCCTACGAGCAGTACTTC
NA TRBJ1-1 11 NA TRBV4-1 CASSQALKAFF TGCGCCAGCAGCCAAGCTTTGAAAGCTTTCTTT
NA TRBJ1-1 12 NA TRBV11-3 CASSSRTAEAFF TGTGCCAGCAGCTCGCGGACAGCCGAAGCTTTCTTT
NA TRBJ2-2 14 NA TRBV7-9 CASASTGNTGELFF TGTGCCAGCGCTTCGACAGGGAACACCGGGGAGCTGTTTTTT
TRBD1 TRBJ1-5 16 NA TRBV19 CASSIDQGTGLQPQHF TGTGCCAGTAGTATAGATCAGGGGACAGGGCTTCAGCCCCAGCATTTT
TRBD2 TRBJ2-2 19 few TRBV5-1 CASSTTAGLAGAVTGELFF TGCGCCAGCAGCACAACCGCGGGACTAGCGGGAGCGGTCACCGGGGAGCTGTTTTTT
TRBD2 TRBJ2-3 21 NA TRBV7-8 CASSPVRAGLAGRGVADTQYF TGTGCCAGCAGCCCCGTCAGGGCGGGACTAGCGGGGCGGGGGGTCGCAGATACGCAGTATTTT
NA TRBJ2-5 13 NA TRBV5-1 CASSFAGPETQYF TGCGCCAGCAGCTTCGCAGGGCCTGAGACCCAGTACTTC
NA TRBJ1-5 14 few TRBV28 CASSAIRSNQPQHF TGTGCCAGCAGTGCTATCCGAAGCAATCAGCCCCAGCATTTT
NA TRBJ2-2 14 NA TRBV19 CASRDVPNTGELFF TGTGCCAGTCGGGACGTGCCGAACACCGGGGAGCTGTTTTTT
NA TRBJ1-1 13 few TRBV5-1 CASSTGPPAEAFF TGCGCCAGCAGCACCGGGCCTCCGGCTGAAGCTTTCTTT
NA TRBJ1-6 17 NA TRBV2 CASIPDRMRTYNSPLHF TGTGCCAGCATACCCGACAGGATGAGGACCTATAATTCACCCCTCCACTTT
NA TRBJ2-2 15 NA TRBV25-1 CASSELWGEAGELFF TGTGCCAGCAGTGAATTGTGGGGGGAGGCCGGGGAGCTGTTTTTT
NA TRBJ2-7 14 NA TRBV21-1 CASSKRRKNREQYF TGTGCCAGCAGCAAAAGAAGGAAGAACCGCGAGCAGTACTTC
NA TRBJ1-4 13 NA TRBV30 CAWSRQSNEKLFF TGTGCCTGGAGTAGGCAGTCTAATGAAAAACTGTTTTTT